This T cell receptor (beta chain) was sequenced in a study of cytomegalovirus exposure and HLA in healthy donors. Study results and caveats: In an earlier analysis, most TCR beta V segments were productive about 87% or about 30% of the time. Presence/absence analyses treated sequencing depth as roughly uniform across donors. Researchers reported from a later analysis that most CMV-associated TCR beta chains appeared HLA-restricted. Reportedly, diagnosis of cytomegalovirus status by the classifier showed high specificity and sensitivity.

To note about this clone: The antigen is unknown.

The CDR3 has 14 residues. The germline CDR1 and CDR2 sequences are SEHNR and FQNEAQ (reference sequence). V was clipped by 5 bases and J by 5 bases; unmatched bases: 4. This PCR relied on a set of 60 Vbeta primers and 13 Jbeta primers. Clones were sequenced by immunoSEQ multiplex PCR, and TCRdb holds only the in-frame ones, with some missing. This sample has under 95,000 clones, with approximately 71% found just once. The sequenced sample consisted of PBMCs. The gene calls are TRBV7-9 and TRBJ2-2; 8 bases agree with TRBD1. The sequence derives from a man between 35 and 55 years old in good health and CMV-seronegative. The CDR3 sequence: CASSPTGATGELFF. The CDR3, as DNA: TGTGCCAGCAGCCCGACAGGGGCTACCGGGGAGCTGTTTTTT.